One and the same sample provided the 18 T cell receptor beta chains below, sequenced in a study of shared clonotypes between healthy human individuals. Sequenced by immunoSEQ multiplex PCR; TCRdb stores in-frame clones only, minus some. The sample records around 120,000 clones, roughly 66% being singletons. The specimen was memory CD8+ T cells sorted from blood. Described subset: CD45RO+ cells pooled with CCR7-negative TemRA cells. Receptors were obtained from a woman aged 30 to 39 in good health.

The chain couples TRBV10-3 to TRBJ2-1; D gene ambiguous. The V end lost 3 bases, the J end lost 0 bases, and 9 bases lay between the germline ends. Germline CDR1 and CDR2: ENHRY and SYGVKD. The CDR3 runs 15 residues. The CDR3 DNA reads as TGTGCCATCAGTGACACCGGGTCCTCCTACAATGAGCAGTTCTTC. It encodes CAISDTGSSYNEQFF.

This chain uses TRBV29-1 with TRBJ2-5; 13 bases agree with TRBD2. TRBJ2-7 matches the DNA end more closely, so the J call is doubtful. The CDR3 length is 15 residues. Germline assignment: CDR1 SQVTM and CDR2 ANQGSEA. CDR3 region: CSVWTSGSPGYEQYF. The CDR3 region has the DNA TGCAGCGTTTGGACTAGCGGGAGTCCTGGTTACGAGCAGTACTTC.

The V call is TRBV7-8, the J call TRBJ1-5; D is uncertain. V dropped 1 base and J dropped 4 bases, with 14 bases sitting between them. This CDR3 has 16 residues. Germline assignment: CDR1 SGHVS and CDR2 FQNEAQ. The CDR3 region has the DNA TGTGCCAGCAGCTTAGATCGTGTGACCACAAATCAGCCCCAGCATTTT. Protein: CASSLDRVTTNQPQHF. Full variable domain (missing parts from reference TRBV7-8 and TRBJ1-5): GAGVSQSPRYKVAKRGQDVALRCDPISGHVSLFWYQQALGQGPEFLTYFQNEAQLDKSGLPSDRFFAERPEGSVSTLKIQRTQQEDSAVYLCASSLDRVTTNQPQHFGDGTRLSIL.

J is TRBJ1-1 and V is TRBV4-2, with D possibly matching TRBD1 (5 bases). The CDR3 runs 16 residues. V gave up 1 base and J gave up 5 bases, with 17 bases separating them. Germline V gives CDR1 LGHNA, CDR2 YNFKEQ. DNA of the CDR3: TGTGCCAGCAGCCAAGTACTATCGGGGGTGCGGACTGAAGCTTTCTTT. Residues: CASSQVLSGVRTEAFF.

CDR3 sequence (DNA): TGTGCCAGCAGCGTAGCGGGAGGACGGATTGCGCAGTATTTT. This codes for CASSVAGGRIAQYF. The chain recombines TRBV9 with TRBJ2-3, with TRBD2 matching 7 bases. The CDR3 runs to 14 residues. CDR1 is SGDLS and CDR2 is YYNGEE in the germline V gene. The V segment lost 0 bases and the J segment 10 bases; nucleotides outside the gene matches: 8.

The chain is built from TRBV7-2 and TRBJ1-5; TRBD1 agrees at 9 bases. J was trimmed by 6 bases and V by 7 bases; bases with no gene match: 10. Germline-derived CDR1 and CDR2 are SGHTA and FQGNSA. This CDR3 is 15 amino acids long. The CDR3 loop is CASTRTTQGAQPQHF. The CDR3 coding sequence is TGTGCCAGCACTCGAACCACACAGGGGGCTCAGCCCCAGCATTTT. Combining the CDR3 with reference TRBV7-2 and TRBJ1-5 gives the whole variable domain GAGVSQSPSNKVTEKGKDVELRCDPISGHTALYWYRQSLGQGLEFLIYFQGNSAPDKSGLPSDRFSAERTGGSVSTLTIQRTQQEDSAVYLCASTRTTQGAQPQHFGDGTRLSIL.

CDR3 sequence reads: CASSPDVSGANVLTF. The CDR3 coding sequence is TGTGCCAGCAGTCCCGATGTCTCTGGGGCCAACGTCCTGACTTTC. This chain joins TRBV6-4 and TRBJ2-6; D is uncertain. Per the germline V gene, CDR1 is MRHNA and CDR2 is SNTAGT. The ends were cut back, 5 bases at V and 0 bases at J, with 8 bases in the middle. The CDR3 totals 15 residues.

The rearrangement uses TRBV28 and TRBJ1-3; D is undetermined. Trimming stripped 2 bases from V and 2 bases from J, with 13 bases between. This CDR3 comprises 16 residues. CDR1 is MDHEN and CDR2 is SYDVKM in the germline V gene. The CDR3 protein is CASSLPPEGAGNTIYF. The CDR3 DNA is TGTGCCAGCAGTTTACCCCCTGAGGGAGCTGGAAACACCATATATTTT.

This chain connects TRBV11-2 to TRBJ1-1; tentative D call: TRBD1 (6 bases). V dropped 0 bases and J dropped 4 bases, with 21 bases sitting between them. CDR3 size: 18 residues. Germline V lookup: CDR1 SGHAT, CDR2 FQNNGV. Here the CDR3 reads CASSLDTTRGDVGTEAFF. In DNA form, the CDR3 reads TGTGCCAGCAGCTTAGACACTACTAGGGGGGACGTCGGCACTGAAGCTTTCTTT.

This chain links TRBV11-2 with TRBJ2-3; 9 bases align to TRBD2. In germline, CDR1 is SGHAT, CDR2 FQNNGV. V shed 1 base, J shed 3 bases, and the junction held 5 bases outside the gene matches. The CDR3 has 16 amino acids. Here the CDR3 DNA reads TGTGCCAGCAGCTTAGTTAGCGGGAGTGGTACAGATACGCAGTATTTT. Protein sequence: CASSLVSGSGTDTQYF.

The chain combines TRBV27 with TRBJ2-3; D assignment may be TRBD1 or TRBD2 (6 bases each). Trimming took off 3 bases at V and 8 bases at J, with 9 bases between the two ends. Germline values: CDR1 MNHEY, CDR2 SMNVEV (reference sequence). This CDR3 contains 12 residues. The CDR3 nucleotides read TGTGCCAGCAGTTTGGAGGGGGGTACGCAGTATTTT. Protein: CASSLEGGTQYF.

The gene calls are TRBV2 and TRBJ1-3; D remains ambiguous. The CDR3 has 15 amino acids. Germline V gene data show CDR1 as SNHLY and CDR2 as FYNNEI. Trimming left V 6 bases short and J 0 bases short, with 12 bases between. CDR3 in DNA: TGTGCCAGCAGGTCCGGCAGTCCCTCTGGAAACACCATATATTTT. Translation gives CASRSGSPSGNTIYF.

This clone was seen a handful of times. This chain joins TRBV5-1 and TRBJ1-3, with D uncertain. CDR1 is SGHRS and CDR2 is YFSETQ in the germline V gene. This CDR3 spans 16 amino acids. V dropped 0 bases and J dropped 1 base, with 11 bases sitting between them. The CDR3 DNA sequence: TGCGCCAGCAGCTTGGGGCTGGGGATGTCTGGAAACACCATATATTTT. Translating gives CASSLGLGMSGNTIYF.

The J gene is TRBJ2-7, the V gene TRBV5-4; 12 nucleotides align to TRBD2. Trimming cost V 4 bases and J 6 bases; bases outside gene matches: 8. In germline, CDR1 is SGHNT, CDR2 YYREEE (reference sequence). The CDR3 runs to 15 residues. CDR3 in amino acids: CASSSGLAGKSEQYF. CDR3 nucleotides: TGTGCCAGCAGCAGTGGACTAGCGGGAAAGAGCGAGCAGTACTTC.

The CDR3 DNA sequence: TGTGCCAGCAGCGCGTACAGGGGGCGTTGGGATGGCTACACCTTC. As protein: CASSAYRGRWDGYTF. The chain recombines TRBV7-8 with TRBJ1-2; 9 nucleotides match TRBD1. V lost 5 bases, J lost 6 bases, and 10 bases stayed unmatched. Germline V gives CDR1 SGHVS, CDR2 FQNEAQ. The CDR3 is 15 residues long. The full variable domain, its missing parts supplied by reference TRBV7-8 and TRBJ1-2, is GAGVSQSPRYKVAKRGQDVALRCDPISGHVSLFWYQQALGQGPEFLTYFQNEAQLDKSGLPSDRFFAERPEGSVSTLKIQRTQQEDSAVYLCASSAYRGRWDGYTFGSGTRLTVV.

This chain links TRBV12-5 with TRBJ2-3; D gene ambiguous. CDR1 LGHNT and CDR2 FRNRAP come from the germline V gene. The CDR3 is 15 amino acids. Trimming took 0 bases from V and 7 from J, leaving 14 bases between them. CDR3 bases: TGTGCTAGTGGTTTGGTAATGGGCGGTTCCCATACGCAGTATTTT. Encoded protein: CASGLVMGGSHTQYF.

The chain is built from TRBV27 and TRBJ2-1; TRBD2 is a possible D gene (5 bases). The CDR3 runs 13 residues. Germline CDR1 is MNHEY and CDR2 is SMNVEV (reference sequence). Trimming stripped 8 bases from V and 7 bases from J, with 15 bases between. DNA of the CDR3: TGTGCCAGCGAAAGCGGCCTGGGTAATGAGCAGTTCTTC. Protein product: CASESGLGNEQFF.

The V gene is TRBV5-5, the J gene TRBJ2-7; 10 nucleotides agree with TRBD1. Germline loops: CDR1 SGHKS, CDR2 YYEKEE (reference sequence). With V trimmed by 5 bases and J by 5 bases, 25 bases remained unmatched. The CDR3 covers 20 residues. Here the CDR3 DNA reads TGTGCCAGCAGGAAGATGATATCGGGACAGGGGATTTGGACTCTCGACGAGCAGTACTTC. The encoded protein is CASRKMISGQGIWTLDEQYF.